This entry lists 22 T cell receptor beta chains sequenced from one sample in a study of OX40 agonist ivuxolimab in advanced cancers. Clones were sequenced by immunoSEQ multiplex PCR, and TCRdb holds only the in-frame ones, with some missing. The table has about 80,000 clones, about 83% seen once. The sample consisted of CD4+ or CD8+ T cells sorted from blood, taken in a trial of the OX40 agonist ivuxolimab. All receptors derive from an adult with an advanced solid tumor such as melanoma, head and neck, liver or kidney cancer.

The DNA of the CDR3 is TGTGCCAGCAAAAGACTAGCGCTCTGGACCCAGTACTTC. This translates into CASKRLALWTQYF. The chain joins TRBV2 to TRBJ2-5; 8 bases line up with TRBD2. Germline V gene data show CDR1 as SNHLY and CDR2 as FYNNEI. The CDR3 covers 13 residues. Trimming removed 7 bases from V and 7 bases from J; junction bases left unmatched: 8. Full variable domain (outside the CDR3, taken from reference TRBV2 and TRBJ2-5): EPEVTQTPSHQVTQMGQEVILRCVPISNHLYFYWYRQILGQKVEFLVSFYNNEISEKSEIFDDQFSVERPDGSNFTLKIRSTKLEDSAMYFCASKRLALWTQYFGPGTRLLVL.

This chain links TRBV15 with TRBJ2-5; maybe TRBD1 (6 bases). V gave up 5 bases and J gave up 4 bases, with 11 bases separating them. CDR3 length equals 13 residues. Per germline, CDR1 LNHNV and CDR2 YYDKDF (reference sequence). The CDR3 region has the DNA TGTGCCACCAGCGGCCAGGGGCGAGAGACCCAGTACTTC. This translates into CATSGQGRETQYF.

V and J are TRBV30 and TRBJ2-3; TRBD2 might be the D (6 bases). CDR1 is GTSNPN and CDR2 is SVGIG in the germline V gene (reference sequence). The ends were cut back, 2 bases at V and 5 bases at J, with 17 bases in the middle. The CDR3 is made up of 15 amino acids. The CDR3 region is CAWSSSRARGDTQYF. CDR3 sequence (DNA): TGTGCCTGGAGTTCTAGCCGGGCGCGGGGAGATACGCAGTATTTT.

J is TRBJ1-2 and V is TRBV25-1; D not certain. The ends were cut back, 3 bases at V and 8 bases at J, with 10 bases in the middle. CDR3 length: 12 amino acids. Germline V gene lookup returns CDR1 MGHDK and CDR2 SYGVNS. CDR3 loop: CASSETSGGYTF. DNA of the CDR3: TGTGCCAGCAGTGAGACCTCGGGGGGCTACACCTTC.

The chain recombines TRBV18 with TRBJ1-1; TRBD1 might be the D (5 bases). From germline, CDR1 is KGHSH and CDR2 LQKENI. Trimming removed 2 bases at V and 4 bases at J, with 14 bases between. The CDR3 contains 15 residues. CDR3: CASSPVVQGGTEAFF. CDR3 DNA: TGTGCCAGCTCACCAGTGGTCCAGGGAGGCACTGAAGCTTTCTTT.

The rearrangement links TRBV12-5 to TRBJ2-3; D might be TRBD1 (6 bases). The CDR3 is 14 residues long. Germline V gives CDR1 LGHNT, CDR2 FRNRAP. With 5 bases removed from V and 2 bases from J, the gap between germline ends came to 11 bases. CDR3: CASGIRDTTDTQYF. The CDR3, as DNA: TGTGCTAGTGGTATCCGGGACACCACAGATACGCAGTATTTT. Based on the CDR3 plus reference TRBV12-5 and TRBJ2-3, the full variable domain is DARVTQTPRHKVTEMGQEVTMRCQPILGHNTVFWYRQTMMQGLELLAYFRNRAPLDDSGMPKDRFSAEMPDATLATLKIQPSEPRDSAVYFCASGIRDTTDTQYFGPGTRLTVL.

The rearrangement links TRBV19 to TRBJ2-5; D perhaps matches TRBD1 (5 bases). V lost 0 bases, J lost 3 bases, and 11 bases lay in between. Germline lookup yields CDR1 LNHDA and CDR2 SQIVND (reference sequence). CDR3 length: 15 residues. The CDR3 DNA follows: TGTGCCAGTAGTATAGATTGGGGCAGAGAAGAGACCCAGTACTTC. Protein: CASSIDWGREETQYF. Full variable domain (rest looked up from reference TRBV19 and TRBJ2-5): DGGITQSPKYLFRKEGQNVTLSCEQNLNHDAMYWYRQDPGQGLRLIYYSQIVNDFQKGDIAEGYSVSREKKESFPLTVTSAQKNPTAFYLCASSIDWGREETQYFGPGTRLLVL.

This clone was observed a few times. The chain recombines TRBV7-2 with TRBJ2-3, with 11 bases matching TRBD2. CDR3 length: 16 amino acids. Germline V CDR1 and CDR2: SGHTA, FQGNSA. The J segment lost 2 bases and the V segment lost 5 bases, leaving 6 bases of the junction unmatched. CDR3 nucleotides: TGTGCCAGCAGCCGAAGACTAGCGGGGAACACAGATACGCAGTATTTT. The encoded protein is CASSRRLAGNTDTQYF.

This sequence joins TRBV5-1 and TRBJ2-3, with 15 nucleotides matching TRBD2. CDR3 length: 17 residues. After removal of 4 bases from V and 5 bases from J, the junction contained 8 bases not matched to a gene. CDR1 SGHRS and CDR2 YFSETQ come from the germline V gene. CDR3 in DNA: TGCGCCAGCAGCCCGAGGACTAGCGGGAGGGCCATAGATACGCAGTATTTT. Its protein product is CASSPRTSGRAIDTQYF.

V gene TRBV5-1 combines with J gene TRBJ2-7; D could derive from TRBD1 or TRBD2 (6 bases each). V was clipped by 0 bases and J by 4 bases, with 14 bases between them. CDR3 length equals 15 residues. Per germline, CDR1 SGHRS and CDR2 YFSETQ. The CDR3 DNA is TGCGCCAGCAGCTTGGAACTCGGAGGGGGGTACGAGCAGTACTTC. Its translation: CASSLELGGGYEQYF.

The chain links TRBV6-1 to TRBJ1-4; 9 bases are a match to TRBD1. The CDR3 sequence is 14 residues long. In germline, CDR1 is MNHNS, CDR2 SASEGT. After removal of 6 bases from V and 10 bases from J, the junction contained 9 bases not matched to a gene. The chain's CDR3 is CASSAGTGWTKLFF. The CDR3 nucleotides are TGTGCCAGCAGCGCCGGGACAGGGTGGACAAAACTGTTTTTT.

The chain uses TRBV5-6 and TRBJ2-5; no definite D call. Germline lookup yields CDR1 SGHDT and CDR2 YYEEEE. This CDR3 contains 14 residues. Trimming removed 0 bases at V and 1 base at J, with 7 bases between. CDR3 sequence reads: CASSLVWGQETQYF. The DNA for the CDR3 is TGTGCCAGCAGCTTGGTATGGGGCCAAGAGACCCAGTACTTC.

This chain links TRBV29-1 with TRBJ2-7; 9 bases align to TRBD1. CDR3 length equals 14 residues. V lost 2 bases and J lost 0; bases outside the gene matches: 2. Germline assignment: CDR1 SQVTM and CDR2 ANQGSEA. CDR3 loop: CSVEQGQGSYEQYF. Here the CDR3 DNA reads TGCAGCGTTGAACAGGGACAGGGCTCCTACGAGCAGTACTTC.

This clone was seen a few times. V usage is TRBV4-3 and J usage is TRBJ2-7, with D hard to call. The CDR3 consists of 12 residues. The germline V and J ends were trimmed by 6 bases and 4 bases, with 10 bases remaining between them. CDR1 and CDR2 (germline): LGHNA, YSLEER. The DNA for the CDR3 is TGCGCCAGCAGTGAGGCCGTATACGAGCAGTACTTC. This codes for CASSEAVYEQYF.

The chain employs TRBV7-2 and TRBJ2-3; 7 bases agree with TRBD2. V dropped 6 bases and J dropped 3; count of bases not matched to a gene: 9. The CDR3 is made up of 15 amino acids. The V gene's germline CDR1 is SGHTA and CDR2 FQGNSA. DNA for the CDR3: TGTGCCAGCAGTCAAGGACTAGTTACTACAGATACGCAGTATTTT. It codes for CASSQGLVTTDTQYF. The full variable domain, rest sourced from reference TRBV7-2 and TRBJ2-3, is GAGVSQSPSNKVTEKGKDVELRCDPISGHTALYWYRQSLGQGLEFLIYFQGNSAPDKSGLPSDRFSAERTGGSVSTLTIQRTQQEDSAVYLCASSQGLVTTDTQYFGPGTRLTVL.

This clone has more than one count but fewer than ten. The genes are TRBV7-9 and TRBJ2-5; 7 nucleotides line up with TRBD1. This CDR3 has 15 residues. J lost 2 bases, V lost 5 bases, and 8 bases had no gene match. Germline assignment: CDR1 SEHNR and CDR2 FQNEAQ (reference sequence). In nucleotides, the CDR3 is TGTGCCAGCAGCGGGAAATGGGACAGACAAGAGACCCAGTACTTC. This gives the protein CASSGKWDRQETQYF. Based on the CDR3 plus reference TRBV7-9 and TRBJ2-5, the full variable domain is DTGVSQNPRHKITKRGQNVTFRCDPISEHNRLYWYRQTLGQGPEFLTYFQNEAQLEKSRLLSDRFSAERPKGSFSTLEIQRTEQGDSAMYLCASSGKWDRQETQYFGPGTRLLVL.

This clone has a single count. The rearrangement joins TRBV4-3 to TRBJ2-1; TRBD1 matches 8 bases. This CDR3 contains 15 residues. Unmatched junction bases numbered 8, after V lost 1 base and J lost 9 bases. Germline values: CDR1 LGHNA, CDR2 YSLEER. In DNA form, the CDR3 reads TGCGCCAGCAGCCAAGTTTCAGGGGGCGGCAGTGAGCAGTTCTTC. It encodes CASSQVSGGGSEQFF.

Concerning this clone itself: This CDR3 is also generated by other DNA sequences in the sample. The gene calls are TRBV30 and TRBJ1-4; D is undetermined. The V end lost 0 bases, the J end lost 0 bases, and 5 bases lay between the germline ends. CDR1 and CDR2 (germline): GTSNPN, SVGIG (reference sequence). This CDR3 is 14 amino acids long. The CDR3 region is CAWSVLTTNEKLFF. Written as DNA, the CDR3 is TGTGCCTGGAGTGTACTGACAACTAATGAAAAACTGTTTTTT.

V is TRBV5-1 and J is TRBJ2-1; 12 bases are a match to TRBD2. Per germline, CDR1 SGHRS and CDR2 YFSETQ. The CDR3 contains 17 residues. The V gene end was trimmed by 0 bases and the J gene end by 7 bases; junction bases not matched to a gene: 8. The CDR3 sequence is CASSLEYGLAGNNEQFF. CDR3 coding DNA: TGCGCCAGCAGCTTGGAATATGGACTAGCGGGGAATAATGAGCAGTTCTTC.

This clone was observed a handful of times. The rearrangement joins TRBV5-4 to TRBJ1-5; the D gene is possibly TRBD1 (5 bases). Germline V gene lookup returns CDR1 SGHNT and CDR2 YYREEE (reference sequence). The V and J ends lost 4 bases and 7 bases respectively, with 15 bases between them. This CDR3 has 14 residues. Written as DNA, the CDR3 is TGTGCCAGCAGCAGTACTTCAGGGAGCCAGCCCCAGCATTTT. Translating gives CASSSTSGSQPQHF.

V usage is TRBV6-4 and J usage is TRBJ2-7, with D possibly TRBD1 on 5 matching bases. The length of the CDR3 is 11 residues. V dropped 10 bases and J dropped 3 bases, with 10 bases sitting between them. Germline V lookup: CDR1 MRHNA, CDR2 SNTAGT. The CDR3 DNA is TGTGCCATCAGCCAGGGCTACGAGCAGTACTTC. The encoded protein is CAISQGYEQYF.

This clone was found a few times. The gene calls are TRBV9 and TRBJ1-4; D is possibly TRBD1 (5 bases). With 0 bases removed from V and 3 bases from J, the gap between germline ends came to 12 bases. In germline, CDR1 is SGDLS, CDR2 YYNGEE. This CDR3 contains 16 residues. The CDR3: CASSVGGAGANEKLFF. The CDR3 DNA sequence: TGTGCCAGCAGCGTAGGAGGGGCCGGTGCTAATGAAAAACTGTTTTTT.